Following are 13 T cell receptor beta chains from one sample sequenced in a study of OX40 agonist ivuxolimab in advanced cancers. Some clones are missing from TCRdb's copy, which holds only in-frame ones; the method was immunoSEQ multiplex PCR. Of more than 45,000 clones listed, 85% to 95% are singletons. Sequencing was performed on CD4+ or CD8+ T cells sorted from blood, taken in a trial of the OX40 agonist ivuxolimab. Receptors were obtained from an adult with an advanced solid tumor such as melanoma, head and neck, liver or kidney cancer.

The chain is built from TRBV28 and TRBJ2-5; 11 nucleotides align to TRBD2. The germline gives CDR1 MDHEN, CDR2 SYDVKM. The CDR3 is made up of 16 amino acids. The trim removed 8 bases at V and 5 bases at J, leaving 13 bases unmatched. The CDR3 loop reads CASSPVAGGPRETQYF. CDR3 nucleotide sequence: TGTGCCAGCTCACCCGTAGCGGGAGGGCCCCGGGAGACCCAGTACTTC.

J is TRBJ2-1 and V is TRBV4-3, with a weak D call TRBD2 (5 bases). The germline CDR1 and CDR2 sequences are LGHNA and YSLEER. V lost 0 bases and J 4 bases, leaving 10 bases between the germline ends. The CDR3 runs to 15 residues. This CDR3 reads CASSQDAGPYNEQFF. Written as DNA, the CDR3 is TGCGCCAGCAGCCAAGATGCGGGCCCTTACAATGAGCAGTTCTTC.

This sequence joins TRBV11-3 and TRBJ2-7; TRBD1 or TRBD2 may be the D gene (5 bases each). There are 12 residues in the CDR3. Germline assignment: CDR1 SGHNT and CDR2 YENEEA. The germline V and J ends were trimmed by 8 bases and 5 bases, with 13 bases remaining between them. CDR3 residues: CASEGRGDEQYF. The CDR3 nucleotides are TGTGCCAGCGAGGGACGCGGAGACGAGCAGTACTTC.

The chain links TRBV28 to TRBJ2-7; 9 bases are a match to TRBD2. In germline, CDR1 is MDHEN, CDR2 SYDVKM. CDR3 length: 17 residues. J lost 3 bases, V lost 6 bases, and 15 bases had no gene match. This chain's CDR3 is CASSTRWREGRYYEQYF. CDR3 nucleotide sequence: TGTGCCAGCAGCACTCGGTGGCGGGAGGGCCGCTACTACGAGCAGTACTTC.

The chain combines TRBV27 with TRBJ2-5, with a weak D call TRBD1 (6 bases). Germline CDR1 and CDR2: MNHEY and SMNVEV (reference sequence). The ends were cut back, 2 bases at V and 5 bases at J, with 9 bases in the middle. CDR3 length: 13 residues. The CDR3 DNA follows: TGTGCCAGCAGTTTACAGGGGATCGAGACCCAGTACTTC. Its translation is CASSLQGIETQYF.

The genes are TRBV5-1 and TRBJ1-4; a weak D match, TRBD1 (6 bases). Trimming took 1 base from V and 8 from J, leaving 18 bases between them. This CDR3 contains 16 residues. Germline V gene sequence: CDR1 SGHRS, CDR2 YFSETQ. In DNA form, the CDR3 reads TGCGCCAGCAGCTTGTTGGGGGGCCATGGGCTCGAAAAACTGTTTTTT. Its protein product is CASSLLGGHGLEKLFF.

V usage is TRBV6-5 and J usage is TRBJ2-1; D unresolved. The germline V gene encodes CDR1 MNHEY and CDR2 SVGAGI. The CDR3 covers 13 residues. Deletions cut 6 bases from V and 0 bases from J, with 6 bases between. The chain's CDR3 is CASSHDSYNEQFF. Written as DNA, the CDR3 is TGTGCCAGCAGCCACGACTCCTACAATGAGCAGTTCTTC.

The chain has TRBV5-6 and TRBJ2-2; no reliable D call. The V gene lost 1 base and the J gene lost 5 bases, with 15 bases spanning the gap. Germline-derived CDR1 and CDR2 are SGHDT and YYEEEE. The CDR3 is 16 amino acids. The CDR3: CASSLRYGFRTGELFF. The DNA for the CDR3 is TGTGCCAGCAGCTTGCGGTATGGGTTCCGTACCGGGGAGCTGTTTTTT.

V gene TRBV4-3 combines with J gene TRBJ2-3; 7 bases align to TRBD2. Germline V gene lookup returns CDR1 LGHNA and CDR2 YSLEER. The CDR3 is 15 amino acids. V lost 4 bases to trimming and J lost 1 base; unmatched junction nucleotides: 5. In DNA, the CDR3 is TGCGCCAGCAGCCTCAGTCGGGGGGGCACAGATACGCAGTATTTT. Amino acid sequence: CASSLSRGGTDTQYF.

The V call is TRBV5-4, the J call TRBJ2-2; D is ambiguous. V dropped 3 bases and J dropped 4 bases, with 4 bases sitting between them. The CDR3 runs 12 residues. Germline CDR1 SGHNT, CDR2 YYREEE (reference sequence). The CDR3 coding sequence is TGTGCCAGCAGCTACATCACCGGGGAGCTGTTTTTT. Residues: CASSYITGELFF.

The V call is TRBV6-5, the J call TRBJ1-1; D is unresolved. The CDR3 length is 14 residues. Germline-derived CDR1 and CDR2 are MNHEY and SVGAGI. V was cut by 0 bases and J by 2 bases, with 7 bases left in between. The CDR3 DNA is TGTGCCAGCAGTTACTCTGCCCTTAACACTGAAGCTTTCTTT. Translation gives CASSYSALNTEAFF.

The chain links TRBV7-3 to TRBJ2-7, with D possibly matching TRBD2 (5 bases). The germline V gene encodes CDR1 SGHTA and CDR2 FQGTGA. Trimming removed 4 bases from V and 7 bases from J, with 23 bases in between. The CDR3 is made up of 16 amino acids. The CDR3, as DNA: TGTGCCAGCAGCTCTAATCCGACGGAGGCTATGTGGGAGCAGTACTTC. Translation: CASSSNPTEAMWEQYF.

This sequence joins TRBV7-9 and TRBJ1-4; 9 bases are a match to TRBD1. Germline values: CDR1 SEHNR, CDR2 FQNEAQ (reference sequence). CDR3 length: 16 residues. The V segment lost 4 bases and the J segment 5 bases; nucleotides outside the gene matches: 8. The CDR3 DNA follows: TGTGCCAGCAGCTCTGTACAGGGGGCCCAAAATGAAAAACTGTTTTTT. This encodes CASSSVQGAQNEKLFF. Together with reference TRBV7-9 and TRBJ1-4, the CDR3 gives the full variable domain: DTGVSQNPRHKITKRGQNVTFRCDPISEHNRLYWYRQTLGQGPEFLTYFQNEAQLEKSRLLSDRFSAERPKGSFSTLEIQRTEQGDSAMYLCASSSVQGAQNEKLFFGSGTQLSVL.